Reported below is one TCR beta chain. The CDR3 covers 16 residues. J lost 1 base, V lost 4 bases, and 10 bases had no gene match. Germline lookup yields CDR1 SQVTM and CDR2 ANQGSEA. This sample was included in a study of cytomegalovirus exposure and HLA in healthy donors. The data were produced by immunoSEQ multiplex PCR, yet TCRdb's version contains in-frame clones alone and is incomplete. The table records about 240,000 clones, about 90% of them present only once. Material: PBMCs. The origin of this receptor is a young woman in good health and CMV-seropositive. The chain has TRBV29-1 and TRBJ2-4, with 7 bases that match TRBD1. Here the CDR3 reads CSVGAEGAEAKNIQYF. The CDR3 DNA follows: TGCAGCGTTGGAGCCGAGGGGGCGGAGGCCAAAAACATTCAGTACTTC.